What follows are 30 T cell receptor beta chains derived from one specimen sequenced in a study of regulatory T cells in long-lasting Graves disease. Time point reported: newly diagnosed GD, antithyroid drugs for less than 3 months. With RNA extracted from PBMCs as input, the TCR library was made. Library construction for TCR beta used iRepertoire HTBI primers and Arm-PCR of CDR3 regions. One entry per CDR3 protein results from TCRdb running MiXCR on the multiplex PCR reads. The sample contains about 540,000 distinct CDR3 sequences, about 13% of which appear only once. Another study also made use of these data, one on T cells in Graves' hyperthyroidism and ophthalmopathy.

The source material was peripheral blood mononuclear cells (PBMCs), sampled at new diagnosis, from a patient treated with antithyroid drugs. The receptors shown here come from a young man with Graves disease.

This clonotype has at least ten counts. This sequence joins TRBV6-2 or TRBV6-3 and TRBJ2-7; D unresolved. Between the trimmed V and J ends, which lost 5 bases and 2 bases, there was a span of 16 bases. The CDR3 length is 15 residues. The germline V gene has CDR1 MNHEY and CDR2 SVGEGT. CDR3 amino acids: CASSEDGRYTYEQYF. DNA of the CDR3: TGTGCCAGCAGTGAGGACGGACGGTATACCTACGAGCAGTACTTC.

The V and J genes are TRBV12-3 or TRBV12-4 and TRBJ2-3; D might be TRBD1 (6 bases). The CDR3 is made up of 16 amino acids. V was trimmed by 3 bases and J by 2 bases, leaving 15 bases between them. The CDR3 DNA reads as TGTGCCAGCAGTTTGGGTGGACAGATTCTCACAGATACGCAGTATTTT. It encodes CASSLGGQILTDTQYF.

The sample holds many counts of this clonotype. The chain carries TRBV2 and TRBJ1-4; TRBD1 might be the D (5 bases). Germline V gene data show CDR1 as SNHLY and CDR2 as FYNNEI. The CDR3 extends over 14 amino acids. V was shortened by 6 bases and J by 1 base, with 9 bases between the two germline ends. CDR3 region: CASRLGGTNEKLFF. The DNA for the CDR3 is TGTGCCAGCAGACTGGGGGGAACTAATGAAAAACTGTTTTTT.

This sequence joins TRBV27 and TRBJ2-6, with unresolved D. CDR1 and CDR2 (germline): MNHEY, SMNVEV (reference sequence). The V gene lost 9 bases and the J gene lost 1 base, with 10 bases spanning the gap. The CDR3 runs to 14 residues. CDR3 region: CARARDSGANVLTF. CDR3 coding DNA: TGTGCCAGGGCCCGCGATTCTGGGGCCAACGTCCTGACTTTC.

This clonotype was seen at least ten times. The genes are TRBV7-8 and TRBJ2-5, with unresolved D. Germline-derived CDR1 and CDR2 are SGHVS and FQNEAQ. Trimming cost V 0 bases and J 13 bases, with 9 bases left between them. The length of the CDR3 is 11 residues. The CDR3 spells CASSLAAPWYF. DNA for the CDR3: TGTGCCAGCAGCTTAGCGGCACCCTGGTACTTC.

J is TRBJ2-7 and V is TRBV5-6, with D possibly TRBD2 on 5 matching bases. Trimming removed 4 bases from V and 3 bases from J, with 14 bases in between. Germline V CDR1 and CDR2: SGHDT, YYEEEE. The CDR3 has 14 residues. CDR3 coding DNA: TGTGCCAGCAGCGAAGGACTCCCCCTCTACGAGCAGTACTTC. This codes for CASSEGLPLYEQYF. The whole variable domain, filled in from reference TRBV5-6 and TRBJ2-7, reads DAGVTQSPTHLIKTRGQQVTLRCSPKSGHDTVSWYQQALGQGPQFIFQYYEEEERQRGNFPDRFSGHQFPNYSSELNVNALLLGDSALYLCASSEGLPLYEQYFGPGTRLTVT.

Ten or more counts support this clonotype. The chain links TRBV12-3 or TRBV12-4 to TRBJ2-1; 7 bases are shared with TRBD2. The CDR3 totals 13 residues. V was clipped by 3 bases and J by 6 bases; unmatched bases: 2. This CDR3 is CASSFRGVNEQFF. The CDR3, as DNA: TGTGCCAGCAGTTTTCGGGGGGTCAATGAGCAGTTCTTC.

The chain couples TRBV5-4 to TRBJ2-2; 8 bases fit TRBD1. Germline lookup yields CDR1 SGHNT and CDR2 YYREEE (reference sequence). This CDR3 region has 15 residues. V lost 4 bases to trimming and J lost 2 bases; unmatched junction nucleotides: 4. CDR3 sequence (DNA): TGTGCCAGCAGCACGGGACAGGTCAACACCGGGGAGCTGTTTTTT. Its protein is CASSTGQVNTGELFF. Filled out from reference TRBV5-4 and TRBJ2-2, the complete variable domain reads ETGVTQSPTHLIKTRGQQVTLRCSSQSGHNTVSWYQQALGQGPQFIFQYYREEENGRGNFPPRFSGLQFPNYSSELNVNALELDDSALYLCASSTGQVNTGELFFGEGSRLTVL.

Ten or more counts support this clonotype. The chain employs TRBV12-3 or TRBV12-4 and TRBJ2-5, with D possibly being TRBD2 (6 bases). CDR3 size: 13 residues. Between the trimmed V and J ends, which lost 5 bases and 2 bases, there was a span of 9 bases. CDR3 nucleotide sequence: TGTGCCAGCAGTAGGGCGGGACAAGAGACCCAGTACTTC. This gives the protein CASSRAGQETQYF.

This clonotype came up many times. This chain connects TRBV27 to TRBJ2-7; D not certain. With 1 base removed from V and 2 bases from J, the gap between germline ends came to 9 bases. Germline V gene lookup returns CDR1 MNHEY and CDR2 SMNVEV (reference sequence). The CDR3 has 14 residues. The CDR3 reads CASSLWLGPYEQYF. The CDR3 DNA reads as TGTGCCAGCAGTTTATGGCTGGGTCCCTACGAGCAGTACTTC.

The table lists this clonotype with many counts. CDR3 sequence (DNA): TGTGCCTGGAGTGCCGACTCTCGTACAACCCTCCACTTT. It yields the protein CAWSADSRTTLHF. This chain uses TRBV30 with TRBJ1-6; no firm D call. The CDR3 extends over 13 amino acids. V was pared by 1 base and J by 14 bases, with 15 bases between. Germline values: CDR1 GTSNPN, CDR2 SVGIG (reference sequence).

This clonotype was observed at least ten times. The CDR3 nucleotides read TGTGCCAGCAGTTTAGGGACCAATGAGCAGTTCTTC. The encoded protein is CASSLGTNEQFF. This rearrangement joins TRBV28 to TRBJ2-1; D may be TRBD1 or TRBD2 (5 bases each). The germline V gene has CDR1 MDHEN and CDR2 SYDVKM. The length of the CDR3 is 12 residues. Trimming left V 2 bases short and J 6 bases short, with 5 bases between.

This clonotype has ten or more counts. The chain carries TRBV12-3 or TRBV12-4 and TRBJ2-1; a weak D match, TRBD2 (6 bases). The CDR3 runs 16 residues. V gave up 5 bases and J gave up 5 bases, with 19 bases separating them. The CDR3 DNA reads TGTGCCAGCAGTCCCCCCGGGGCGGGGCCTGACAATGAGCAGTTCTTC. This gives the protein CASSPPGAGPDNEQFF.

The sample holds many counts of this clonotype. The J gene is TRBJ2-5, the V gene TRBV11-1; the D gene is possibly TRBD2 (6 bases). The CDR3 is made up of 16 amino acids. Germline CDR1 is SGHAT and CDR2 is FQDESV (reference sequence). Deletions cut 3 bases from V and 7 bases from J, with 21 bases between. The CDR3 DNA follows: TGTGCCAGCAGCTTCTACAGAGGAGGGCCTGGATCGACCCAGTACTTC. The encoded protein is CASSFYRGGPGSTQYF.

This clonotype was counted at least ten times. V is TRBV20-1 and J is TRBJ1-2, with TRBD1 matching 8 bases. The CDR3 consists of 15 residues. Germline V gene sequence: CDR1 DFQATT, CDR2 SNEGSKA (reference sequence). The V and J ends lost 4 bases and 7 bases, in that order; junction bases with no gene match: 14. CDR3 residues: CSAISGGQGFGGYTF. In DNA form, the CDR3 reads TGCAGTGCTATCTCAGGTGGACAGGGATTCGGTGGCTACACCTTC.

This clonotype was seen repeatedly, ten times or more. The chain has TRBV19 and TRBJ2-1; D gene ambiguous. This CDR3 has 15 residues. Germline V CDR1 and CDR2: LNHDA, SQIVND (reference sequence). The V gene lost 2 bases and the J gene lost 11 bases, with 19 bases spanning the gap. In DNA, the CDR3 is TGTGCCAGTAGTATACCCTCGGGTGTGGTGACTCAGCAGTTCTTC. It translates to CASSIPSGVVTQQFF.

This clonotype was detected many times. The chain has TRBV10-3 and TRBJ1-4, with 10 bases lining up with TRBD1. V lost 2 bases to trimming and J lost 6 bases; unmatched junction nucleotides: 6. Germline V gene lookup returns CDR1 ENHRY and CDR2 SYGVKD. The CDR3 runs 16 residues. The DNA for the CDR3 is TGTGCCATCAGTGAGGGGGTTGGGACAGGGGATGAAAAACTGTTTTTT. This encodes CAISEGVGTGDEKLFF.

On this clonotype itself: This probably arose from a read error, given a far larger clone one base away. The rearrangement uses TRBV11-1 and TRBJ2-4; 8 bases map to TRBD1. The J call could be wrong; TRBJ2-1 is a better fit for the DNA end. Germline lookup yields CDR1 SGHAT and CDR2 FQDESV (reference sequence). The CDR3 extends over 15 amino acids. CDR3 DNA sequence: TGTGCCAGCAGCTTAGGGTGGGACAGGTCCAATGGGCAGTTCTTC. Translated: CASSLGWDRSNGQFF.

This clonotype was detected ten times or more. The chain couples TRBV20-1 to TRBJ2-2, with D unresolved. Germline V lookup: CDR1 DFQATT, CDR2 SNEGSKA (reference sequence). CDR3 length: 12 residues. The ends were cut back, 3 bases at V and 7 bases at J, with 9 bases in the middle. The CDR3 sequence: CSASRANGELFF. CDR3 bases: TGCAGTGCTAGTCGGGCAAACGGGGAGCTGTTTTTT.

Ten or more counts support this clonotype. This chain connects TRBV6-5 to TRBJ2-7; 7 bases agree with TRBD2. J was trimmed by 2 bases and V by 0 bases; bases with no gene match: 1. Per the germline V gene, CDR1 is MNHEY and CDR2 is SVGAGI. There are 14 residues in the CDR3. The CDR3 is CASSYSLAAYEQYF. For the CDR3, the DNA is TGTGCCAGCAGTTACTCGCTAGCGGCCTACGAGCAGTACTTC.

This clonotype was recorded at least ten times. The chain uses TRBV10-3 and TRBJ1-1; weak D call: TRBD1 (6 bases). Trimming stripped 5 bases from V and 4 bases from J, with 11 bases between. CDR1 is ENHRY, CDR2 SYGVKD, per germline. The CDR3 runs 13 residues. CDR3 loop: CAISTGYGTEAFF. The CDR3 coding sequence is TGTGCCATCAGTACAGGGTACGGCACTGAAGCTTTCTTT.

This clonotype was picked up many times. The chain links TRBV5-1 to TRBJ1-2, with a tentative D call TRBD1 (5 bases). The germline CDR1 and CDR2 sequences are SGHRS and YFSETQ. The CDR3 consists of 14 residues. Trimming took off 4 bases at V and 2 bases at J, with 12 bases between the two ends. The CDR3 DNA sequence: TGCGCCAGCAGCCGACCCACAGGAAACTATGGCTACACCTTC. It encodes CASSRPTGNYGYTF.

This clonotype was recorded a few times. This chain uses TRBV5-6 with TRBJ1-1; 11 bases align to TRBD1. The trim removed 0 bases at V and 1 base at J, leaving 5 bases unmatched. The CDR3 has 17 amino acids. Germline lookup yields CDR1 SGHDT and CDR2 YYEEEE. CDR3 protein: CASSLGRDRGWNTEAFF. CDR3 coding DNA: TGTGCCAGCAGCTTGGGAAGGGACAGGGGGTGGAACACTGAAGCTTTCTTT.

The table lists this clonotype with many counts. The chain is built from TRBV6-5 and TRBJ2-1, with 9 positions matching TRBD2. Germline CDR1 reads MNHEY; CDR2 reads SVGAGI. V was pared by 4 bases and J by 4 bases, with 14 bases of the junction left unmatched. The CDR3 consists of 18 residues. CDR3 loop: CASSSTSQAGGRYNEQFF. As DNA, the CDR3 is TGTGCCAGCAGTTCCACCTCCCAAGCGGGAGGACGGTACAATGAGCAGTTCTTC.

This clonotype was found many times. This chain links TRBV25-1 with TRBJ1-5; D is ambiguous. CDR3 length equals 15 residues. Between the trimmed V and J ends, which lost 4 bases and 0 bases, there was a span of 10 bases. CDR1 and CDR2 (germline): MGHDK, SYGVNS. In DNA, the CDR3 is TGTGCCAGCAGTGCCTCCGGGCCTAGCAATCAGCCCCAGCATTTT. Translated, it gives CASSASGPSNQPQHF.

The table lists this clonotype with a few counts. The conserved phenylalanine or tryptophan is not found at the CDR3 terminus, so this likely reflects a read error. It is unclear where the CDR3 begins or ends on the DNA, so no DNA is shown, and the CDR3 is as TCRdb lists it. The chain joins TRBV18 to TRBJ1-2; the D call of TRBD1 is as the table states it, not checked on the DNA. Termini included, the CDR3 measures 12 amino acids. The V gene's germline CDR1 is KGHSH and CDR2 LQKENI. This chain's CDR3 is CASSAGQGPRGL.

This clonotype was observed once. A much bigger clone sits one base away, suggesting this may be a read error. The chain carries TRBV6-1 and TRBJ1-2, with TRBD1 identical over 8 bases. CDR3 length: 12 residues. The ends lost 4 bases at V and 8 bases at J; junction bases unmatched: 3. Germline values: CDR1 MNHNS, CDR2 SASEGT. Here the CDR3 DNA reads TGTGCCAGCAGTGGCAGGGGGCGCGGCTACACCTTC. Translating gives CASSGRGRGYTF.

V is TRBV30 and J is TRBJ2-7; 9 bases align to TRBD2. Germline V lookup: CDR1 GTSNPN, CDR2 SVGIG (reference sequence). This CDR3 comprises 14 residues. J gave up 3 bases and V 0 bases, and 3 bases lay outside the gene matches. The CDR3 loop reads CAWSVLAGHYEQYF. In DNA, the CDR3 is TGTGCCTGGAGTGTTCTAGCGGGGCACTACGAGCAGTACTTC.

The table lists this clonotype with many counts. V gene TRBV12-3 or TRBV12-4 combines with J gene TRBJ2-7; 7 bases agree with TRBD2. The V gene end was trimmed by 6 bases and the J gene end by 4 bases; junction bases not matched to a gene: 9. This CDR3 has 14 residues. CDR3 amino acids: CASRRPGGGYEQYF. CDR3 nucleotides: TGTGCCAGCAGACGCCCCGGGGGAGGGTACGAGCAGTACTTC.

This clonotype was counted ten times or more. The CDR3 here is CASTHGLNYEQYF. The DNA for the CDR3 is TGTGCCAGCACCCATGGACTTAACTACGAGCAGTACTTC. The chain has TRBV12-3 or TRBV12-4 and TRBJ2-7; tentative D call: TRBD2 (5 bases). This CDR3 spans 13 amino acids. V dropped 7 bases and J dropped 3 bases, with 13 bases sitting between them.